The 31 T cell receptor beta chains in this list originate from one sample, sequenced in a study of cytomegalovirus exposure and HLA in healthy donors. The PCR contained 60 Vbeta and 13 Jbeta primers. Assay: immunoSEQ multiplex PCR; the TCRdb copy retains only in-frame clones and omits some. The data show around 93,000 clones, 70% to 85% seen once. The sequenced sample was PBMCs. The receptors here all came from a man aged 45-65 years in good health and CMV-seronegative.

This clone was observed a single time. V and J are TRBV7-2 and TRBJ2-3; D not resolved. CDR3 size: 13 residues. Germline V CDR1 and CDR2: SGHTA, FQGNSA. V lost 5 bases, J lost 7 bases, and 13 bases lay in between. CDR3 nucleotide sequence: TGTGCCAGCAGCCCGAACAGTGTGTATACGCAGTATTTT. Its protein is CASSPNSVYTQYF. Filled out from reference TRBV7-2 and TRBJ2-3, the complete variable domain reads GAGVSQSPSNKVTEKGKDVELRCDPISGHTALYWYRQSLGQGLEFLIYFQGNSAPDKSGLPSDRFSAERTGGSVSTLTIQRTQQEDSAVYLCASSPNSVYTQYFGPGTRLTVL.

This clone was detected only a few times. J is TRBJ1-5 and V is TRBV4-1; unclear D gene. This CDR3 has 15 residues. With 2 bases removed from V and 11 bases from J, the gap between germline ends came to 19 bases. Germline-derived CDR1 and CDR2 are MGHRA and YSYEKL. The CDR3 bases are TGCGCCAGCAGCCAACACCCTGATCGCCTCGGGTCCCAGCATTTT. It codes for CASSQHPDRLGSQHF.

CDR3 sequence: CSVGPSGKYNEQFF. In DNA, the CDR3 is TGCAGCGTTGGCCCTAGCGGGAAATACAATGAGCAGTTCTTC. This rearrangement joins TRBV29-1 to TRBJ2-1; 9 bases map to TRBD2. V shed 4 bases, J shed 4 bases, and the junction held 5 bases outside the gene matches. Germline-derived CDR1 and CDR2 are SQVTM and ANQGSEA. The CDR3 contains 14 residues.

This clone showed up just once. J is TRBJ2-4 and V is TRBV19, with D tentatively TRBD2 (6 bases). Deletions cut 5 bases from V and 3 bases from J, with 11 bases between. Germline CDR1 LNHDA, CDR2 SQIVND (reference sequence). This CDR3 is 14 amino acids long. The DNA for the CDR3 is TGTGCCAGTAGTGCCAGGCGGGACAAAAACATTCAGTACTTC. It encodes CASSARRDKNIQYF.

The chain carries TRBV27 and TRBJ2-7, with 10 bases lining up with TRBD1. Germline values: CDR1 MNHEY, CDR2 SMNVEV (reference sequence). The CDR3 is 13 amino acids. V was pared by 2 bases and J by 11 bases, with 6 bases of the junction left unmatched. The CDR3 DNA is TGTGCCAGCAGTTTAGGGGGACAGGGGTCTGAGTACTTC. Protein sequence: CASSLGGQGSEYF.

This clone has a single count. V gene TRBV11-2 combines with J gene TRBJ2-5; 10 bases map to TRBD1. CDR3 length: 14 residues. The trim removed 4 bases at V and 5 bases at J, leaving 4 bases unmatched. Germline CDR1 SGHAT, CDR2 FQNNGV. The CDR3 bases are TGTGCCAGCAGCTCGACAGGGGGCTCCGAGACCCAGTACTTC. Protein product: CASSSTGGSETQYF.

This clone was detected once. The rearrangement uses TRBV29-1 and TRBJ2-2, with TRBD2 as a possible D gene (6 bases). The CDR3 is 13 residues long. With 7 bases removed from V and 1 base from J, the gap between germline ends came to 10 bases. Germline V lookup: CDR1 SQVTM, CDR2 ANQGSEA. This CDR3 is CSGDSKNTGELFF. The CDR3 DNA follows: TGCAGCGGGGACTCTAAGAACACCGGGGAGCTGTTTTTT.

The V gene is TRBV6-6, the J gene TRBJ2-7; TRBD1 aligns across 7 bases. The length of the CDR3 is 15 residues. V shed 0 bases, J shed 5 bases, and the junction held 7 bases outside the gene matches. Germline loops: CDR1 MNHNY, CDR2 SVGAGI (reference sequence). The CDR3 is CASSYSKTGHNEQYF. The CDR3 DNA reads as TGTGCCAGCAGTTACTCGAAGACAGGGCACAACGAGCAGTACTTC.

The V and J genes are TRBV7-3 and TRBJ1-1, with D maybe TRBD1 (6 bases). Germline V gene sequence: CDR1 SGHTA, CDR2 FQGTGA. The CDR3 sequence is 13 residues long. Trimming stripped 5 bases from V and 6 bases from J, with 13 bases between. The CDR3 coding sequence is TGTGCCAGCAGCCCGCGACACAGGGCTGAAGCTTTCTTT. Protein sequence: CASSPRHRAEAFF.

This clone occurred once. The rearrangement links TRBV9 to TRBJ1-5; TRBD1 matches 9 bases. The CDR3 sequence is 15 residues long. V lost 5 bases and J lost 3; bases outside the gene matches: 6. CDR1 and CDR2 (germline): SGDLS, YYNGEE. The CDR3 DNA follows: TGTGCCAGCAGTATAGGACAGGGGCCCAATCAGCCCCAGCATTTT. It yields the protein CASSIGQGPNQPQHF.

CDR3 region: CASSQAGGSGGNEQFF. CDR3 in DNA: TGTGCCAGCAGCCAAGCCGGTGGTAGCGGGGGCAATGAGCAGTTCTTC. The chain recombines TRBV4-2 with TRBJ2-1, with TRBD2 identical over 9 bases. Germline loops: CDR1 LGHNA, CDR2 YNFKEQ. V lost 1 base and J lost 6; bases outside the gene matches: 7. CDR3 size: 16 residues.

The chain joins TRBV28 to TRBJ1-5, with D possibly TRBD1 on 5 matching bases. CDR3 length: 15 residues. Trimming removed 1 base at V and 6 bases at J, with 13 bases between. Germline V CDR1 and CDR2: MDHEN, SYDVKM. CDR3 nucleotide sequence: TGTGCCAGCAGTTTATTCCGGGGGGTAGGTCAGCCCCAGCATTTT. Protein: CASSLFRGVGQPQHF.

The chain couples TRBV6-5 to TRBJ1-1; the D gene is possibly TRBD1 (5 bases). The CDR3 consists of 14 residues. With 3 bases removed from V and 3 bases from J, the gap between germline ends came to 11 bases. Germline loops: CDR1 MNHEY, CDR2 SVGAGI. CDR3 sequence: CASSYEGRDTEAFF. CDR3 coding DNA: TGTGCCAGCAGTTATGAGGGGAGGGACACTGAAGCTTTCTTT.

The gene calls are TRBV27 and TRBJ2-7; the match to TRBD2 covers 7 bases. The CDR3 length is 15 residues. V shed 3 bases, J shed 2 bases, and the junction held 7 bases outside the gene matches. In germline, CDR1 is MNHEY, CDR2 SMNVEV (reference sequence). The CDR3 sequence is CASSLGGRSTYEQYF. The CDR3 DNA sequence: TGTGCCAGCAGTTTGGGGGGGAGAAGCACCTACGAGCAGTACTTC.

The rearrangement links TRBV5-1 to TRBJ2-3; 9 bases are shared with TRBD2. CDR3 length equals 17 residues. V was pared by 2 bases and J by 3 bases, with 10 bases of the junction left unmatched. Looked up from germline, CDR1 is SGHRS and CDR2 is YFSETQ. The CDR3 nucleotides are TGCGCCAGCAGCTTAAGTGGAAGCGGGAGGCTAACAGATACGCAGTATTTT. Amino acids: CASSLSGSGRLTDTQYF.

Only a few counts were recorded for this clone. The CDR3 here is CAISDSLNTEAFF. For the CDR3, the DNA is TGTGCCATTTCGGACAGCCTGAACACTGAAGCTTTCTTT. The chain joins TRBV10-3 to TRBJ1-1; tentatively, D is TRBD1 (6 bases). Germline CDR1 and CDR2: ENHRY and SYGVKD. This CDR3 is 13 amino acids long. The germline V and J ends were trimmed by 9 bases and 0 bases, with 11 bases remaining between them.

This rearrangement joins TRBV5-1 to TRBJ1-4; 10 bases line up with TRBD1. The CDR3 contains 15 residues. Germline V gene data show CDR1 as SGHRS and CDR2 as YFSETQ. The V segment lost 3 bases and the J segment 6 bases; nucleotides outside the gene matches: 5. The CDR3 sequence is CASSSTGGGDEKLFF. In DNA, the CDR3 is TGCGCCAGCAGCTCGACAGGGGGCGGCGATGAAAAACTGTTTTTT.

The chain uses TRBV27 and TRBJ1-6; D might be TRBD1 (6 bases). The germline V and J ends were trimmed by 5 bases and 6 bases, with 8 bases remaining between them. The CDR3 covers 13 residues. The V gene's germline CDR1 is MNHEY and CDR2 SMNVEV (reference sequence). As DNA, the CDR3 is TGTGCCAGCAGTCAGGGGCCTAATTCACCCCTCCACTTT. This gives the protein CASSQGPNSPLHF.

The genes are TRBV10-3 and TRBJ1-4; the D is unclear. The CDR3 spans 15 residues. Trimming removed 3 bases at V and 4 bases at J, with 12 bases between. CDR1 and CDR2 from the germline V gene are ENHRY and SYGVKD. CDR3 in amino acids: CAISDSRSLNEKLFF. In DNA, the CDR3 is TGTGCCATCAGTGATAGCCGGAGCCTTAATGAAAAACTGTTTTTT.

This clone was seen only a few times. J is TRBJ1-1 and V is TRBV7-9; D possibly corresponds to TRBD1 (5 bases). The CDR3 totals 13 residues. Per germline, CDR1 SEHNR and CDR2 FQNEAQ (reference sequence). Trimming shortened V by 1 base and J by 8 bases, and 11 bases separated the two germline ends. This CDR3 is CASSLVGDSEAFF. The CDR3, as DNA: TGTGCCAGCAGCTTAGTTGGGGACTCCGAAGCTTTCTTT.

This clone was observed a single time. The genes are TRBV7-2 and TRBJ1-5; D is unresolved. V was trimmed by 2 bases and J by 0 bases, leaving 14 bases between them. The CDR3 consists of 17 residues. Looked up from germline, CDR1 is SGHTA and CDR2 is FQGNSA. CDR3 residues: CASSLFAGYNSNQPQHF. CDR3 coding DNA: TGTGCCAGCAGCTTATTCGCGGGCTATAATAGCAATCAGCCCCAGCATTTT.

The CDR3 coding sequence is TGTGCCAGCAGGGGACAGGGAAGTTCCTACGAGCAGTACTTC. It is translated as CASRGQGSSYEQYF. The V call is TRBV27, the J call TRBJ2-7; 9 bases align to TRBD1. J gave up 1 base and V 6 bases, and 4 bases lay outside the gene matches. The CDR3 contains 14 residues. In germline, CDR1 is MNHEY, CDR2 SMNVEV (reference sequence).

V gene TRBV28 combines with J gene TRBJ1-1; maybe TRBD1 (6 bases). The V and J ends lost 0 bases and 6 bases respectively, with 11 bases between them. This CDR3 contains 14 residues. Germline-derived CDR1 and CDR2 are MDHEN and SYDVKM. In DNA form, the CDR3 reads TGTGCCAGCAGTTTATGGTCAGGGGCCGCTGAAGCTTTCTTT. This codes for CASSLWSGAAEAFF.

The chain is built from TRBV28 and TRBJ2-7; 16 bases match TRBD2. The V and J ends lost 6 bases and 4 bases, in that order; junction bases with no gene match: 0. The CDR3 length is 14 residues. Germline CDR1 MDHEN, CDR2 SYDVKM. CDR3 residues: CASRGLAGGYEQYF. CDR3 nucleotides: TGTGCCAGCAGGGGACTAGCGGGAGGGTACGAGCAGTACTTC.

The chain has TRBV7-9 and TRBJ1-3, with D perhaps matching TRBD1 (5 bases). Looked up from germline, CDR1 is SEHNR and CDR2 is FQNEAQ (reference sequence). V was trimmed by 5 bases and J by 0 bases, leaving 14 bases between them. This CDR3 has 16 amino acids. The CDR3 nucleotides read TGTGCCAGCAGCCCCTTGACAGTGAACTCTGGAAACACCATATATTTT. This translates into CASSPLTVNSGNTIYF.

This clone has just a few counts. V is TRBV10-3 and J is TRBJ2-3; possible D gene TRBD1, 5 bases. Germline lookup yields CDR1 ENHRY and CDR2 SYGVKD. With 3 bases removed from V and 4 bases from J, the gap between germline ends came to 14 bases. This CDR3 spans 15 amino acids. The CDR3 DNA reads as TGTGCCATCAGTGAAAGGTCGCAGGGTGCAGATACGCAGTATTTT. Translating it yields CAISERSQGADTQYF.

CDR3 in DNA: TGTGCCAGCAGCAGCGGGACAGGCTCATTCTACGAGCAGTACTTC. Its protein product is CASSSGTGSFYEQYF. J is TRBJ2-5 and V is TRBV6-5, with D possibly matching TRBD1 (8 bases). The J call may be mistaken, given a closer DNA end match to TRBJ2-7. The CDR3 is 15 amino acids. CDR1 MNHEY and CDR2 SVGAGI come from the germline V gene.

V gene TRBV7-2 combines with J gene TRBJ1-3; a weak D match, TRBD1 (5 bases). Germline values: CDR1 SGHTA, CDR2 FQGNSA. V lost 3 bases, J lost 4 bases, and 13 bases lay in between. The CDR3 runs to 15 residues. The CDR3 bases are TGTGCCAGCAGCTTTTCCCCGGGGGTCGGAAACACCATATATTTT. The encoded protein is CASSFSPGVGNTIYF.

This chain joins TRBV6-6 and TRBJ1-4, with 9 bases identical to TRBD1. V lost 5 bases and J lost 8; bases outside the gene matches: 12. Germline V gene lookup returns CDR1 MNHNY and CDR2 SVGAGI (reference sequence). This CDR3 region has 16 residues. CDR3 coding DNA: TGTGCCAGCAGTCCCTCCAACCCGGGACAGGGCGAAAAACTGTTTTTT. Translated: CASSPSNPGQGEKLFF.

The rearrangement joins TRBV11-2 to TRBJ1-1; no definite D call. Germline values: CDR1 SGHAT, CDR2 FQNNGV. The germline V and J ends were trimmed by 5 bases and 4 bases, with 11 bases remaining between them. The CDR3 is 13 amino acids. CDR3 in amino acids: CASSPDILTEAFF. DNA of the CDR3: TGTGCCAGCAGCCCTGACATTCTCACTGAAGCTTTCTTT.

The V call is TRBV28, the J call TRBJ2-7; D may be TRBD1 (6 bases). The V end was cut by 5 bases, the J end by 3 bases, with 20 bases between. Germline V gene sequence: CDR1 MDHEN, CDR2 SYDVKM. CDR3 length equals 16 residues. The CDR3 DNA reads TGTGCCAGCAGTCCCGGGACATTGGGGGCGGGCTACGAGCAGTACTTC. This codes for CASSPGTLGAGYEQYF. Full variable domain (outside the CDR3, taken from reference TRBV28 and TRBJ2-7): DVKVTQSSRYLVKRTGEKVFLECVQDMDHENMFWYRQDPGLGLRLIYFSYDVKMKEKGDIPEGYSVSREKKERFSLILESASTNQTSMYLCASSPGTLGAGYEQYFGPGTRLTVT.